This TCR beta chain derives from a study of blood T cell repertoires in COVID-19. Study-wide background: Donors in the United States, Italy and Spain gave samples during acute or convalescent COVID-19. The cDNA or gDNA used as material had been derived from T cells, B-cell-depleted T cells, or PBMCs.

Per the original data handling: The assay estimated nucleated cells by amplifying reference gene primers. Profiled with immunoSEQ multiplex PCR; TCRdb holds only in-frame clones, not every one. That table furnishes V, J and clone size, whereas the DNA furnished D and trimming. The sample records 170,000 or so clones, less than 90% being singletons. Germline CDR1 SEHNR, CDR2 FQNEAQ (reference sequence). Trimming stripped 3 bases from V and 6 bases from J, with 8 bases between. There are 12 residues in the CDR3. The sample taken for sequencing was peripheral blood. This TCR came from a man aged 18 to 30 with active or convalescent COVID-19. The rearrangement uses TRBV7-9 and TRBJ1-2; D not resolved. For the CDR3, the DNA is TGTGCCAGCAGCTTTTTGGAGGATGGCTACACCTTC. This encodes CASSFLEDGYTF.